This is a list of T cell receptor beta chains from one sample in a study of shared clonotypes between healthy human individuals. TCRdb keeps only in-frame clones here, not all; method: immunoSEQ multiplex PCR. Counted here are 2 million or so clones, approximately 94% occurring once; the ten biggest clones make up roughly 1%. The sequencing input was naive CD8+ T cells sorted from blood. The receptors come from a man aged 18 to 29 in good health. CDR3s include the opening cysteine and the closing phenylalanine or tryptophan. Fields, in order: J gene, V gene, D gene, CDR3 length, CDR3 protein. The D gene is left open where the match is weak.

>TRBJ2-2|TRBV27|NA|13
CASGKLRAGELFF
>TRBJ2-7|TRBV2|TRBD1|13
CAGGTGERYEQYF
>TRBJ1-5|TRBV5-6|NA|15
CASSARDASNQPQHF
>TRBJ2-7|TRBV28|NA|12
CASSRTDYEQYF
>TRBJ2-3|TRBV7-9|NA|12
CASSHGGDTQYF
>TRBJ2-1|TRBV7-9|NA|11
CASSFGGEQFF
>TRBJ1-1|TRBV6-5|NA|10
CATLGTEAFF
>TRBJ2-5|TRBV2|NA|13
CASSDESWETQYF
>TRBJ1-2|TRBV6-5|TRBD1|15
CASSRTLDRAYGYTF
>TRBJ1-1|TRBV6-1|TRBD1|16
CASSGGDRGFGTEAFF
>TRBJ2-1|TRBV9|TRBD2|16
CARPPRASGTYNEQFF
>TRBJ2-1|TRBV7-6|TRBD2|15
CASSRLALKDNEQFF
>TRBJ2-3|TRBV2|TRBD1|15
CASSGTGRSTDTQYF